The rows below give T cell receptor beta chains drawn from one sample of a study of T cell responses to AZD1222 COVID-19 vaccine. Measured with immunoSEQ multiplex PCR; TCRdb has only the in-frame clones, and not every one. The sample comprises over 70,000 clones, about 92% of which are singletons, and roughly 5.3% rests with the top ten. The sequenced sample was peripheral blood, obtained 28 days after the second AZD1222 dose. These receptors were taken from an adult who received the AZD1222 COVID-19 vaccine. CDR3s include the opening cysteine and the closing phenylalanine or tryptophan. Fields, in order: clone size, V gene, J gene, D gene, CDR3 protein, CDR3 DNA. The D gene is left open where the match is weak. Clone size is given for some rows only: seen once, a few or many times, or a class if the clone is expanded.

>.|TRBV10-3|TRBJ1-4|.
CAISVSDLHSTNEKLFF
TGTGCCATCAGTGTCTCCGATCTACACTCAACTAATGAAAAACTGTTTTTT
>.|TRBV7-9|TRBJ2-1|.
CASSLVREYEQFF
TGTGCCAGCAGCTTAGTGAGGGAATACGAGCAGTTCTTC
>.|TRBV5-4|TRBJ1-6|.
CASSLWEPYNSPLHF
TGTGCCAGCAGCTTGTGGGAACCCTATAATTCACCCCTCCACTTT
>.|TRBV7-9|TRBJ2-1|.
CASSSPLDHEQFF
TGTGCCAGCAGCTCCCCCCTCGACCATGAGCAGTTCTTC
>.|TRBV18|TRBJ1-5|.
CASSPGQPLSNQPQHF
TGTGCCAGCTCACCCGGACAGCCGTTAAGCAATCAGCCCCAGCATTTT
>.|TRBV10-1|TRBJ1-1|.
CASSEGGSGTEAFF
TGCGCCAGCAGTGAGGGGGGTAGCGGCACTGAAGCTTTCTTT
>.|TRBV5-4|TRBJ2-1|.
CASSLADEQFF
TGTGCCAGCAGCTTGGCGGATGAGCAGTTCTTC
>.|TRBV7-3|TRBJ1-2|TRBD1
CASSPTGTVDGYTF
TGTGCCAGCAGCCCGACGGGGACAGTCGATGGCTACACCTTC
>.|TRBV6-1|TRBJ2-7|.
CASSDPPDYEQYF
TGTGCCAGCAGTGACCCTCCAGACTACGAGCAGTACTTC
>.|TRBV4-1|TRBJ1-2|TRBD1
CASSQDHRGPEGYTF
TGCGCCAGCAGTCAAGACCACAGGGGGCCGGAAGGCTACACCTTC
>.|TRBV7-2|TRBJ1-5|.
CASSRDPQYSQPQHF
TGTGCCAGCAGCCGGGACCCTCAGTATAGTCAGCCCCAGCATTTT
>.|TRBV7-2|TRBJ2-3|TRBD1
CASSFMGAGGADTQYF
TGTGCCAGCAGCTTTATGGGGGCAGGGGGCGCAGATACGCAGTATTTT
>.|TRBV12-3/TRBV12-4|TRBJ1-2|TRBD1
CASSRDSRYGYTF
TGTGCCAGCAGTCGGGACAGCCGCTATGGCTACACCTTC
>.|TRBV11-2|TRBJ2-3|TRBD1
CASSSPRQGTQRTDTQYF
TGTGCCAGCAGCTCACCTAGACAGGGGACCCAGCGCACAGATACGCAGTATTTT
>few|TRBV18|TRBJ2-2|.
CASLTIDPGELFF
TGTGCCAGCTTGACCATAGACCCCGGGGAGCTGTTTTTT
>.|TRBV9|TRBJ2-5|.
CASSGSGSGLSETQYF
TGTGCCAGCAGCGGATCAGGGAGTGGGCTAAGCGAGACCCAGTACTTC
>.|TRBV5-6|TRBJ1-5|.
CASSDGTGLQPQHF
TGTGCCAGCAGCGACGGGACCGGGCTTCAGCCCCAGCATTTT
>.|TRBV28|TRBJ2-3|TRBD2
CASSHSGDTDTQYF
TGTGCCAGCAGCCATAGCGGGGACACAGATACGCAGTATTTT
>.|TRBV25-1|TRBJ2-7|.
CASSEYDRPYEQYF
TGTGCCAGCAGTGAATACGACAGGCCCTACGAGCAGTACTTC
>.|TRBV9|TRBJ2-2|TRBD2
CASSPGGDTGELFF
TGTGCCAGCAGCCCCGGGGGGGACACCGGGGAGCTGTTTTTT
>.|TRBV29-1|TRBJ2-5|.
CSADRTGRGEYQETQYF
TGCAGCGCCGACCGGACTGGAAGAGGAGAGTACCAAGAGACCCAGTACTTC
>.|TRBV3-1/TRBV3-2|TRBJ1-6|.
CASSQGTVLYNSPLHF
TGTGCCAGCAGCCAGGGGACGGTACTCTATAATTCACCCCTCCACTTT
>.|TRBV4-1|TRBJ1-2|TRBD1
CASSQDRGGQGAPGYGYTF
TGCGCCAGCAGCCAAGATCGCGGCGGACAGGGGGCGCCAGGCTATGGCTACACCTTC
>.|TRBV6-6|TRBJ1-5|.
CASSSLGEAADPQHF
TGTGCCAGCAGTTCCCTGGGTGAGGCCGCCGACCCCCAGCATTTT
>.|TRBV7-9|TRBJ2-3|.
CASSLQDSTDTQYF
TGTGCCAGCAGCTTACAGGACAGCACAGATACGCAGTATTTT
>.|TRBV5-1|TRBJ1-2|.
CASSRGDSIYGYTF
TGCGCCAGCAGCCGAGGGGATTCTATCTATGGCTACACCTTC